This T cell receptor beta chain was obtained from a study of blood T cell repertoires in COVID-19. The overall study: The samples span acute and convalescent COVID-19 from the United States, Italy and Spain. T cells, B-cell-depleted T cells, or PBMCs supplied cDNA or gDNA.

Per the study methods: Reference gene primers were amplified, and this amplification served to estimate nucleated cell counts. The protocol was immunoSEQ multiplex PCR, while the TCRdb copy is restricted to in-frame clones and leaves out a portion. The D gene and trimming were derived from the DNA, and the V and J assignments and clone size from that table. This table has 200,000 to 250,000 clones, around 81% appearing once. The ends were cut back, 8 bases at V and 1 base at J, with 19 bases in the middle. The CDR3 is 15 residues long. CDR1 and CDR2 (germline): SQVTM, ANQGSEA. The sample consisted of peripheral blood. This sequence originates from a woman aged 60-75 years with active or convalescent COVID-19. The rearrangement links TRBV29-1 to TRBJ2-3; maybe TRBD2 (6 bases). Written as DNA, the CDR3 is TGCAGCACCTCCGGCGGGGTAGAGGGCACAGATACGCAGTATTTT. Its translation is CSTSGGVEGTDTQYF.